The next 26 T cell receptor beta chains were all read from a single sample in a study of cytomegalovirus exposure and HLA in healthy donors. It was with 60 Vbeta and 13 Jbeta primers that the PCR ran. Produced via immunoSEQ multiplex PCR; TCRdb's table is partial and in-frame only. The data hold 120,000 to 150,000 clones, with around 79% observed a single time. The sample taken for sequencing was PBMCs. Receptors originate from a man aged 18 to 35 in good health and CMV-seronegative.

Note on this clone: Sequence at one end of the junction differs from germline and may be a read error. The chain has TRBV5-4 and TRBJ2-5, with a possible D match to TRBD2 (6 bases). Germline values: CDR1 SGHNT, CDR2 YYREEE (reference sequence). The CDR3 consists of 14 residues. The CDR3 nucleotides are TGTGCCGGCAGCTTAAGTGGGGGGTCGGAGACCCAGTACTTC. This translates into CAGSLSGGSETQYF.

This chain links TRBV9 with TRBJ2-1; D gene ambiguous. This CDR3 has 14 amino acids. V shed 4 bases and J shed 6 bases, with 14 bases lying between them. From germline, CDR1 is SGDLS and CDR2 YYNGEE. DNA for the CDR3: TGTGCCAGCAGCCCCTGGGCCAGTGGCAATGAGCAGTTCTTC. This sequence encodes CASSPWASGNEQFF.

The chain joins TRBV7-6 to TRBJ2-2, with D unclear. Looked up from germline, CDR1 is SGHVS and CDR2 is FNYEAQ. The CDR3 contains 14 residues. V was trimmed by 3 bases and J by 0 bases, leaving 5 bases between them. CDR3 amino acids: CASSLTTNTGELFF. CDR3 DNA: TGTGCCAGCAGCTTGACAACGAACACCGGGGAGCTGTTTTTT.

This chain uses TRBV18 with TRBJ2-3; 14 nucleotides align to TRBD2. V was pared by 3 bases and J by 5 bases, with 4 bases of the junction left unmatched. CDR1 is KGHSH and CDR2 is LQKENI in the germline V gene. This CDR3 comprises 16 residues. Here the CDR3 reads CASSPPGTSGRDTQYF. The CDR3 DNA sequence: TGTGCCAGCTCACCCCCCGGGACTAGCGGGAGAGATACGCAGTATTTT. Full variable domain (remainder filled in from reference TRBV18 and TRBJ2-3): NAGVMQNPRHLVRRRGQEARLRCSPMKGHSHVYWYRQLPEEGLKFMVYLQKENIIDESGMPKERFSAEFPKEGPSILRIQQVVRGDSAAYFCASSPPGTSGRDTQYFGPGTRLTVL.

The rearrangement links TRBV11-2 to TRBJ2-1; 9 nucleotides agree with TRBD2. The J segment lost 0 bases and the V segment lost 5 bases, leaving 5 bases of the junction unmatched. CDR1 is SGHAT, CDR2 FQNNGV, per germline. The CDR3 sequence is 16 residues long. CDR3 DNA: TGTGCCAGCAGCCTACGCGGGGGGGCCTCCTACAATGAGCAGTTCTTC. As protein: CASSLRGGASYNEQFF.

V usage is TRBV10-2 and J usage is TRBJ2-7, with 9 positions matching TRBD1. The CDR3 runs to 14 residues. Germline-derived CDR1 and CDR2 are WSHSY and SAAADI. Trimming at V came to 6 bases and at J to 0 bases, leaving 3 bases not matched to a gene. CDR3 in amino acids: CASRGTGSSYEQYF. CDR3 coding DNA: TGCGCCAGCAGAGGGACAGGGAGCTCCTACGAGCAGTACTTC.

This clone was seen more than once but under ten times. This chain uses TRBV15 with TRBJ1-1; maybe TRBD1 (5 bases). The germline V and J ends were trimmed by 1 base and 5 bases, with 14 bases remaining between them. Per germline, CDR1 LNHNV and CDR2 YYDKDF (reference sequence). This CDR3 is 15 amino acids long. The CDR3 region is CATSRGGREGTEAFF. The CDR3 nucleotides are TGTGCCACCAGCAGAGGGGGCAGGGAGGGGACTGAAGCTTTCTTT.

This clone was detected only once. This chain uses TRBV7-6 with TRBJ1-3; TRBD1 matches at 7 bases. Trimming cost V 5 bases and J 3 bases; bases outside gene matches: 7. The CDR3 length is 15 residues. The germline gives CDR1 SGHVS, CDR2 FNYEAQ. CDR3 protein: CASSLTGPVGNTIYF. CDR3 nucleotides: TGTGCCAGCAGCCTGACAGGGCCGGTTGGAAACACCATATATTTT. Based on the CDR3 plus reference TRBV7-6 and TRBJ1-3, the full variable domain is GAGVSQSPRYKVTKRGQDVALRCDPISGHVSLYWYRQALGQGPEFLTYFNYEAQQDKSGLPNDRFSAERPEGSISTLTIQRTEQRDSAMYRCASSLTGPVGNTIYFGEGSWLTVV.

This chain uses TRBV9 with TRBJ2-1; weak D call: TRBD2 (5 bases). The V end lost 0 bases, the J end lost 7 bases, and 11 bases lay between the germline ends. Germline CDR1 and CDR2: SGDLS and YYNGEE. This CDR3 comprises 14 residues. CDR3 in amino acids: CASSVESRGNEQFF. As DNA, the CDR3 is TGTGCCAGCAGCGTAGAGTCCCGGGGAAATGAGCAGTTCTTC.

The V call is TRBV19, the J call TRBJ2-3, with 8 positions matching TRBD2. The CDR3 sequence is 17 residues long. CDR1 is LNHDA and CDR2 is SQIVND in the germline V gene (reference sequence). V was pared by 5 bases and J by 4 bases, with 14 bases of the junction left unmatched. CDR3 coding DNA: TGTGCCAGTAGTCAACCCTGGACTAGCACGAAGCCAGATACGCAGTATTTT. Translation: CASSQPWTSTKPDTQYF.

The genes are TRBV30 and TRBJ1-3, with D unclear. V gave up 5 bases and J gave up 3 bases, with 11 bases separating them. The CDR3 contains 13 residues. Germline V gene lookup returns CDR1 GTSNPN and CDR2 SVGIG (reference sequence). The CDR3 protein is CAWAQLRGNTIYF. The CDR3 DNA reads as TGTGCCTGGGCCCAGTTACGTGGAAACACCATATATTTT.

This chain joins TRBV4-3 and TRBJ1-2; D remains ambiguous. Trimming pared 8 bases from V and 4 bases from J, leaving 11 bases between. Per the germline V gene, CDR1 is LGHNA and CDR2 is YSLEER. This CDR3 comprises 12 residues. CDR3 in amino acids: CASGHVGYGYTF. CDR3 DNA: TGCGCCAGCGGGCATGTCGGCTATGGCTACACCTTC.

J is TRBJ1-3 and V is TRBV5-1; perhaps TRBD1 as D (5 bases). Trimming shortened V by 3 bases and J by 4 bases, and 8 bases separated the two germline ends. CDR3 length equals 13 residues. Germline V gene sequence: CDR1 SGHRS, CDR2 YFSETQ. The DNA for the CDR3 is TGCGCCAGCAGCTGGGGCTCCGGAAACACCATATATTTT. Protein sequence: CASSWGSGNTIYF.

The chain carries TRBV5-6 and TRBJ1-2, with 9 bases aligning to TRBD1. The CDR3 contains 18 residues. Losses at the gene ends were 0 bases for V and 0 bases for J; bases not matched to a gene: 9. Germline CDR1 is SGHDT and CDR2 is YYEEEE. As DNA, the CDR3 is TGTGCCAGCAGCTTGGATCGGGACAGGGCACGTTCTAACTATGGCTACACCTTC. Protein: CASSLDRDRARSNYGYTF.

This clone was observed once. The chain uses TRBV7-6 and TRBJ2-3; TRBD1 matches 7 bases. V shed 8 bases, J shed 0 bases, and the junction held 17 bases outside the gene matches. CDR1 is SGHVS, CDR2 FNYEAQ, per germline. This CDR3 has 18 residues. CDR3 residues: CASSFRAGGRISTDTQYF. CDR3 in DNA: TGTGCCAGCTCATTTCGGGCAGGGGGTCGGATAAGCACAGATACGCAGTATTTT.

In its sample, this clone was seen a few times. The V gene is TRBV19, the J gene TRBJ1-5, with a weak D call TRBD1 (5 bases). Trimming pared 3 bases from V and 4 bases from J, leaving 13 bases between. CDR1 and CDR2 from the germline V gene are LNHDA and SQIVND (reference sequence). The CDR3 consists of 15 residues. CDR3 in amino acids: CASSITQGPNQPQHF. In nucleotides, the CDR3 is TGTGCCAGTAGTATTACGCAGGGCCCTAATCAGCCCCAGCATTTT. The entire variable domain, with the rest obtained from reference TRBV19 and TRBJ1-5, is as follows: DGGITQSPKYLFRKEGQNVTLSCEQNLNHDAMYWYRQDPGQGLRLIYYSQIVNDFQKGDIAEGYSVSREKKESFPLTVTSAQKNPTAFYLCASSITQGPNQPQHFGDGTRLSIL.

The V and J genes are TRBV6-1 and TRBJ1-5, with D possibly being TRBD1 (6 bases). CDR1 is MNHNS, CDR2 SASEGT, per germline. The V end lost 3 bases, the J end lost 3 bases, and 15 bases lay between the germline ends. This CDR3 is 16 amino acids long. The CDR3 nucleotides read TGTGCCAGCAGTGATTGGTCCGGACAGTACAATCAGCCCCAGCATTTT. As protein: CASSDWSGQYNQPQHF.

The V and J genes are TRBV6-5 and TRBJ1-1; no reliable D call. CDR3 length: 13 amino acids. Trimming removed 6 bases from V and 0 bases from J, with 8 bases in between. CDR1 MNHEY and CDR2 SVGAGI come from the germline V gene. The CDR3 DNA sequence: TGTGCCAGCAGGGCCAGTTTGAACACTGAAGCTTTCTTT. This translates into CASRASLNTEAFF.

The chain combines TRBV30 with TRBJ1-1; D unresolved. The CDR3 consists of 10 residues. The V end was cut by 5 bases, the J end by 6 bases, with 7 bases between. Per germline, CDR1 GTSNPN and CDR2 SVGIG (reference sequence). The CDR3 DNA reads TGTGCCTGGCGAAGCCCTGAAGCTTTCTTT. Protein: CAWRSPEAFF.

The chain employs TRBV19 and TRBJ2-1; 11 bases are a match to TRBD1. Trimming removed 3 bases from V and 8 bases from J; junction bases left unmatched: 3. This CDR3 is built from 14 residues. CDR1 and CDR2 from the germline V gene are LNHDA and SQIVND (reference sequence). The CDR3 sequence is CASSIGQGAYEQFF. CDR3 bases: TGTGCCAGTAGTATTGGACAGGGGGCCTATGAGCAGTTCTTC. Drawing the rest from reference TRBV19 and TRBJ2-1, the complete variable domain is DGGITQSPKYLFRKEGQNVTLSCEQNLNHDAMYWYRQDPGQGLRLIYYSQIVNDFQKGDIAEGYSVSREKKESFPLTVTSAQKNPTAFYLCASSIGQGAYEQFFGPGTRLTVL.

The table lists this clone with a few counts. V and J are TRBV7-9 and TRBJ2-5; 14 nucleotides agree with TRBD2. In germline, CDR1 is SEHNR, CDR2 FQNEAQ (reference sequence). This CDR3 contains 18 residues. Trimming cost V 8 bases and J 4 bases; bases outside gene matches: 15. The CDR3 region is CASLPPRLAGGPGETQYF. In DNA form, the CDR3 reads TGTGCCAGCCTACCCCCGAGACTAGCGGGGGGGCCTGGAGAGACCCAGTACTTC.

This chain connects TRBV12-5 to TRBJ1-1; no firm D call. CDR3 length: 13 residues. Trimming took 8 bases from V and 1 from J, leaving 11 bases between them. In germline, CDR1 is LGHNT, CDR2 FRNRAP. The CDR3: CASRDTTNTEAFF. The CDR3 bases are TGTGCTAGTCGGGATACTACGAACACTGAAGCTTTCTTT.

The CDR3 nucleotides are TGCGCCAGCAGCCCGGTGGTAGGGGGCTATTGGGGCTACACCTTC. Translating gives CASSPVVGGYWGYTF. The chain couples TRBV4-1 to TRBJ1-2; 7 bases line up with TRBD1. This CDR3 is built from 15 residues. Looked up from germline, CDR1 is MGHRA and CDR2 is YSYEKL. Germline trimming cut 4 bases from V and 8 bases from J; bases unmatched to any gene: 13.

The chain joins TRBV6-6 to TRBJ1-1; D gene ambiguous. Trimming removed 10 bases at V and 9 bases at J, with 12 bases between. The CDR3 has 10 amino acids. Germline V gene data show CDR1 as MNHNY and CDR2 as SVGAGI (reference sequence). CDR3 loop: CATAAEKAFF. CDR3 in DNA: TGTGCCACGGCGGCCGAGAAAGCTTTCTTT.

V and J are TRBV29-1 and TRBJ2-2; 11 bases are shared with TRBD2. The CDR3 is made up of 14 amino acids. CDR1 is SQVTM, CDR2 ANQGSEA, per germline. V shed 5 bases, J shed 5 bases, and the junction held 4 bases outside the gene matches. The CDR3 bases are TGCAGCGTTCGTAGCGGGGGGGGAACCGGGGAGCTGTTTTTT. Its translation is CSVRSGGGTGELFF.

CDR3 nucleotides: TGTGCCAGCAGCCCCGCCCTAGCGAACAACGAGCAGTACTTC. This codes for CASSPALANNEQYF. The chain recombines TRBV5-4 with TRBJ2-7; D might be TRBD2 (6 bases). The V end lost 4 bases, the J end lost 5 bases, and 16 bases lay between the germline ends. The germline gives CDR1 SGHNT, CDR2 YYREEE (reference sequence). The CDR3 has 14 amino acids.